This T cell receptor beta chain derives from a study of PD-L1 blockade in urothelial cancer. Study overall: The authors examined blood 3 weeks (second dose) and 6 weeks after treatment start. T cells were recovered from blood samples at a median of approximately 150,000.

The time point denotes: peripheral blood 6 weeks after treatment start. Germline values: CDR1 SGHNT, CDR2 YENEEA. Trimming stripped 4 bases from V and 3 bases from J, with 15 bases between. The length of the CDR3 is 15 residues. Each PCR reaction had synthetic TCR analog templates spiked into it. TCRdb's table, derived via immunoSEQ multiplex PCR, lists solely in-frame clones and lacks some. The sample carries more than 90,000 clones, around four fifths recorded once. The chain uses TRBV11-3 and TRBJ1-1; D ambiguous. This sequence was found in a man between 65 and 79 years old with urothelial cancer. Sequencing used PBMCs, obtained around atezolizumab (anti-PD-L1) treatment. The CDR3 coding sequence is TGTGCCAGCAGCTCGTCCCCCAGCGGGCACACTGAAGCTTTCTTT. Encoded protein: CASSSSPSGHTEAFF.